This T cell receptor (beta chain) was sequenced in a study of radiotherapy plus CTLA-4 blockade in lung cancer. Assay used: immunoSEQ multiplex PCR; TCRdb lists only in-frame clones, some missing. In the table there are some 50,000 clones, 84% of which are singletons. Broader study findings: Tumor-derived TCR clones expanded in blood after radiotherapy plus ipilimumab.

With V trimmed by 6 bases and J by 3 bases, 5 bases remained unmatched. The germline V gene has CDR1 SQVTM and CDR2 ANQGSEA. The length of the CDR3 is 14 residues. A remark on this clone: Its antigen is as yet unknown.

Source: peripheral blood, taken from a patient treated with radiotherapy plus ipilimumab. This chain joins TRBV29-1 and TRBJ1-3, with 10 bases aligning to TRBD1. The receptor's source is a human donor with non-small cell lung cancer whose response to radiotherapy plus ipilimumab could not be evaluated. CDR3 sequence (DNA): TGCAGCGTCAGACAGGGGGCTGGTGGAAACACCATATATTTT. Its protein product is CSVRQGAGGNTIYF.